The sequence of this T cell receptor (beta chain) was determined in a study of response to subunit inactivated influenza vaccine. Study-level results: Authors suggested each seasonal influenza vaccination recruits few new T cells.

Via MiXCR, TCRdb re-called the RT-PCR reads, giving one row per CDR3 protein. The data contain 700,000 to 900,000 distinct CDR3 sequences, about 20% of them seen just once; the ten biggest clones take up about 9.4%. As to this clonotype: The antigen remains unidentified.

V lost 6 bases and J 6 bases, leaving 15 bases between the germline ends. Germline V lookup: CDR1 MDHEN, CDR2 SYDVKM. This CDR3 has 14 residues. This chain joins TRBV28 and TRBJ2-1, with D maybe TRBD2 (6 bases). The source of this sequence is a man between 50 and 59 years old who received an inactivated influenza vaccine. The material sequenced was PBMCs from blood, taken less than 6 days after vaccination. The CDR3 spells CASSPGLGFNEQFF. For the CDR3, the DNA is TGTGCCAGCAGCCCGGGACTGGGGTTCAATGAGCAGTTCTTC.